These T cell receptor beta chains were read from a single sample in a study of blood T cell repertoires in COVID-19. TCRdb's copy holds only in-frame clones and misses some; the assay was immunoSEQ multiplex PCR. The repertoire includes 55,000 to 65,000 clones, approximately 91% of them detected once, and around an eighth sits in the top ten. Sequencing was performed on peripheral blood. These receptors originate from an older woman with active COVID-19. The CDR3 runs from the conserved cysteine through the conserved F or W. The order of the fields is CDR3 protein, CDR3 DNA, J gene, D gene, V gene, clone size. The D gene is left open where the match is weak. Clone size is shown for a subset of rows, as once, few, many or a class of expanded clone.

CASATTGTSYDTQYF	TGTGCCAGCGCAACTACCGGGACTAGCTATGATACGCAGTATTTT	TRBJ2-3	TRBD2	TRBV5-5	NA
CASSYRLAGADTDTQYF	TGTGCCAGCAGTTATCGACTAGCGGGGGCCGACACAGATACGCAGTATTTT	TRBJ2-3	TRBD2	TRBV27	NA
CASSLEGGLGAQHF	TGCGCCAGCAGCTTGGAGGGCGGTCTCGGGGCCCAGCATTTT	TRBJ1-5	NA	TRBV5-1	NA
CASSPKGQKTGELFF	TGTGCCAGCTCACCTAAGGGACAAAAAACCGGGGAGCTGTTTTTT	TRBJ2-2	NA	TRBV18	once
CASSVDQREAYNEQFF	TGTGCCAGCAGCGTAGATCAGCGGGAGGCCTACAATGAGCAGTTCTTC	TRBJ2-1	TRBD2	TRBV9	NA
CASSLNQENTEAFF	TGTGCCAGCAGCTTAAATCAGGAAAACACTGAAGCTTTCTTT	TRBJ1-1	NA	TRBV7-9	NA
CASSFSRGSTDTQYF	TGTGCCAGCTCATTTTCCAGGGGAAGCACAGATACGCAGTATTTT	TRBJ2-3	NA	TRBV18	NA
CASRPLGSGNQPQHF	TGTGCCAGCAGACCACTCGGGTCGGGCAATCAGCCCCAGCATTTT	TRBJ1-5	NA	TRBV6-5	few
CASSLNFEQYF	TGTGCCAGCTCCCTAAACTTCGAGCAGTACTTC	TRBJ2-7	NA	TRBV7-9	NA
CASSLESISNQPQHF	TGTGCCAGCAGCTTGGAATCCATTAGCAATCAGCCCCAGCATTTT	TRBJ1-5	NA	TRBV5-5	few
CASSYRGPAYEQYF	TGTGCCAGCAGTTACCGCGGTCCGGCCTACGAGCAGTACTTC	TRBJ2-7	NA	TRBV6-5	once
CASSSTGGSTDTQYF	TGTGCCAGCAGCTCAACGGGGGGGAGCACAGATACGCAGTATTTT	TRBJ2-3	TRBD2	TRBV11-3	NA
CASSLEAGAGYTF	TGTGCCAGCAGTTTAGAGGCAGGGGCTGGCTACACCTTC	TRBJ1-2	NA	TRBV12-3/TRBV12-4	NA
CASSQDHIDRGGYTF	TGCGCCAGCAGCCAAGATCATATCGATCGGGGTGGCTACACCTTC	TRBJ1-2	NA	TRBV4-1	NA
CASSYQEYGVLSSYEQYF	TGTGCCAGCAGCTATCAAGAATACGGGGTCCTGAGCTCCTACGAGCAGTACTTC	TRBJ2-7	NA	TRBV7-8	NA
CASSLRQTTDTQYF	TGCGCCAGCAGCTTAAGACAGACCACAGATACGCAGTATTTT	TRBJ2-3	NA	TRBV5-1	NA
CASSYDEGAGSPLHF	TGTGCCAGCAGTTACGATGAGGGGGCAGGTTCACCCCTCCACTTT	TRBJ1-6	TRBD1	TRBV6-5	NA
CASSQVQANEQFF	TGCGCCAGCAGCCAAGTTCAGGCCAATGAGCAGTTCTTC	TRBJ2-1	NA	TRBV4-1	NA
CAWEGELVQYF	TGTGCCTGGGAGGGGGAGTTAGTGCAGTACTTC	TRBJ2-7	NA	TRBV30	NA
CASSEALAGGTDTQYF	TGTGCCAGCAGTGAAGCCCTAGCGGGGGGCACAGATACGCAGTATTTT	TRBJ2-3	TRBD2	TRBV6-1	NA
CSAGDTNRDEQYF	TGCAGCGCGGGGGACACTAATCGGGACGAGCAGTACTTC	TRBJ2-7	NA	TRBV29-1	NA
CASSEVPKTGGGYTF	TGTGCCAGCAGTGAAGTTCCCAAGACAGGGGGTGGCTACACCTTC	TRBJ1-2	TRBD1	TRBV6-1	NA
CASSNVADLEETQYF	TGTGCCAGCAGCAACGTCGCAGATCTGGAGGAGACCCAGTACTTC	TRBJ2-5	NA	TRBV21-1	NA
CASSPTWDNFYEQYF	TGTGCCAGCAGCCCTACTTGGGACAACTTCTACGAGCAGTACTTC	TRBJ2-7	NA	TRBV7-9	NA
CASSTRSDGYTF	TGTGCCAGCAGTACACGTTCTGATGGCTACACCTTC	TRBJ1-2	NA	TRBV27	NA
CASSRAGTGGTGELFF	TGTGCCAGCAGCCGAGCCGGGACAGGGGGTACCGGGGAGCTGTTTTTT	TRBJ2-2	TRBD1	TRBV14	NA
CASSPGQWIAYF	TGTGCCAGCAGCCCCGGACAGTGGATAGCTTATTTT	TRBJ2-3	NA	TRBV14	NA
CSASNFNEQFF	TGCAGTGCTTCGAACTTCAATGAGCAGTTCTTC	TRBJ2-1	NA	TRBV20-1	NA
CASSLESWATGGAAFF	TGTGCCAGCAGCTTAGAGAGTTGGGCAACAGGGGGCGCAGCTTTCTTT	TRBJ1-1	TRBD1	TRBV7-9	NA
CASSPPGWEAFF	TGTGCCAGCAGTCCTCCGGGGTGGGAAGCTTTCTTT	TRBJ1-1	NA	TRBV7-9	NA
CASSYPGASQPQHF	TGTGCCAGCAGTTACCCAGGGGCCAGTCAGCCCCAGCATTTT	TRBJ1-5	NA	TRBV6-2/TRBV6-3	NA
CASSSLTGKETQYF	TGTGCCAGCAGCTCACTGACAGGAAAAGAGACCCAGTACTTC	TRBJ2-5	NA	TRBV7-2	NA
CASSNTGGRTGELFF	TGTGCCAGTAGTAACACAGGGGGGAGAACCGGGGAGCTGTTTTTT	TRBJ2-2	TRBD1	TRBV19	NA
CARSGGPSTDTQYF	TGTGCCCGATCCGGGGGGCCTAGCACAGATACGCAGTATTTT	TRBJ2-3	NA	TRBV7-9	NA
CASSFGGYNEQFF	TGTGCCAGTTCCTTCGGGGGTTACAATGAGCAGTTCTTC	TRBJ2-1	NA	TRBV13	NA
CASTLSQGAQETQYF	TGTGCCAGCACCCTTTCACAGGGGGCCCAAGAGACCCAGTACTTC	TRBJ2-5	TRBD1	TRBV5-5	NA
CSASHSQGAHEQYF	TGCAGTGCTAGTCATAGCCAGGGGGCTCACGAGCAGTACTTC	TRBJ2-7	TRBD1	TRBV20-1	NA
CASREGGEGNQPQHF	TGTGCCAGCAGGGAAGGGGGCGAAGGCAATCAGCCCCAGCATTTT	TRBJ1-5	TRBD1	TRBV2	NA
CASSVMGQGNTEAFF	TGTGCCAGCAGTGTTATGGGACAGGGGAACACTGAAGCTTTCTTT	TRBJ1-1	TRBD1	TRBV2	NA
CATSRRAGGMNEQFF	TGTGCCACCAGCAGGAGGGCGGGGGGGATGAATGAGCAGTTCTTC	TRBJ2-1	TRBD2	TRBV15	NA
CASSLSRGGTYEQYF	TGTGCCAGCAGTTTATCCCGGGGGGGCACCTACGAGCAGTACTTC	TRBJ2-7	TRBD2	TRBV27	NA
CASSSDRGDTQYF	TGTGCCAGCAGCTCGGACAGGGGGGATACGCAGTATTTT	TRBJ2-3	TRBD1	TRBV11-1	NA
CASISQGVSYGYTF	TGTGCCAGCATTTCACAGGGAGTATCCTATGGCTACACCTTC	TRBJ1-2	NA	TRBV2	NA
CASSPEDRENGYTF	TGTGCCAGCAGCCCGGAAGACAGGGAGAATGGCTACACCTTC	TRBJ1-2	TRBD1	TRBV5-8	NA
CASSQGTSTQPQHF	TGTGCCAGCAGCCAGGGGACTTCGACTCAGCCCCAGCATTTT	TRBJ1-5	NA	TRBV3-1/TRBV3-2	NA
CASSVTGGNTEAFF	TGTGCCAGCAGCGTGACAGGGGGCAACACTGAAGCTTTCTTT	TRBJ1-1	TRBD1	TRBV9	NA
CSVRYPGANVLTF	TGCAGCGTTCGTTATCCTGGGGCCAACGTCCTGACTTTC	TRBJ2-6	NA	TRBV29-1	once
CASSLGGQFYNEQFF	TGCGCCAGCAGCTTGGGGGGGCAGTTCTACAATGAGCAGTTCTTC	TRBJ2-1	NA	TRBV5-1	NA
CASSITGAQDSPLHF	TGTGCCAGCAGTATCACAGGGGCGCAGGATTCACCCCTCCACTTT	TRBJ1-6	TRBD1	TRBV6-5	NA
CASSQHNDYGYTF	TGTGCCAGCAGCCAACACAACGACTATGGCTACACCTTC	TRBJ1-2	NA	TRBV14	NA
CASSPTGVREPQHF	TGTGCCAGCAGCCCCACGGGGGTTAGGGAGCCCCAGCATTTT	TRBJ1-5	NA	TRBV9	NA
CASSLAGGYTEAFF	TGCGCCAGCAGCTTAGCAGGGGGCTACACTGAAGCTTTCTTT	TRBJ1-1	TRBD1	TRBV5-1	NA
CASSGQGVGLSNQPQHF	TGTGCCAGCAGTGGACAGGGGGTAGGGTTGAGCAATCAGCCCCAGCATTTT	TRBJ1-5	TRBD1	TRBV2	NA
CASKPPGLSYEQYF	TGTGCCAGCAAACCCCCGGGTCTTTCCTACGAGCAGTACTTC	TRBJ2-7	NA	TRBV6-5	once
CASSPGHPNQPQHF	TGTGCCAGCTCGCCCGGACACCCCAATCAGCCCCAGCATTTT	TRBJ1-5	NA	TRBV18	NA